Below, 26 T cell receptor beta chains from the same sample are listed, as sequenced in a study of T cell responses to AZD1222 COVID-19 vaccine. Sequencing was performed with immunoSEQ multiplex PCR; in TCRdb, only in-frame clones are kept and a portion is missing. The table includes tens of thousands of clones, around 90% detected once. Sequenced here: peripheral blood, sampled on day 0 of MenACWY control vaccination. The source is an adult in good health.

The chain uses TRBV6-6 and TRBJ1-5; 9 bases are shared with TRBD1. This CDR3 contains 15 residues. The V and J ends lost 7 bases and 5 bases, in that order; junction bases with no gene match: 9. The germline CDR1 and CDR2 sequences are MNHNY and SVGAGI (reference sequence). CDR3 loop: CASTTGTGSHQPQHF. The CDR3 nucleotides read TGTGCCAGCACCACCGGGACAGGGAGCCATCAGCCCCAGCATTTT.

The CDR3 coding sequence is TGCGCCAGCAGCTTCGCCGGGACAGGGTACACTGAAGCTTTCTTT. Its translation is CASSFAGTGYTEAFF. The rearrangement links TRBV5-1 to TRBJ1-1, with 9 bases that match TRBD1. Trimming at V came to 2 bases and at J to 3 bases, leaving 5 bases not matched to a gene. The germline V gene has CDR1 SGHRS and CDR2 YFSETQ. The CDR3 covers 15 residues. The full variable domain, completed using reference TRBV5-1 and TRBJ1-1, is KAGVTQTPRYLIKTRGQQVTLSCSPISGHRSVSWYQQTPGQGLQFLFEYFSETQRNKGNFPGRFSGRQFSNSRSEMNVSTLELGDSALYLCASSFAGTGYTEAFFGQGTRLTVV.

The chain carries TRBV24-1 and TRBJ1-1, with TRBD1 matching 8 bases. Germline lookup yields CDR1 KGHDR and CDR2 SFDVKD. V trimming: 4 bases; J trimming: 1 base; junction bases outside the gene matches: 4. The CDR3 contains 15 residues. The CDR3 nucleotides are TGTGCCACCAGTGACACCACAGGGGGGAACACTGAAGCTTTCTTT. Translation: CATSDTTGGNTEAFF.

This clone was counted only a few times. The chain uses TRBV13 and TRBJ2-5; 13 bases are a match to TRBD2. The CDR3 loop spans 16 amino acids. Germline CDR1 reads PRHDT; CDR2 reads FYEKMQ (reference sequence). V shed 5 bases, J shed 2 bases, and the junction held 5 bases outside the gene matches. The CDR3 coding sequence is TGTGCCAGCAGCCCCCAACTAGCGGGGGGGCAAGAGACCCAGTACTTC. Its translation: CASSPQLAGGQETQYF.

The chain combines TRBV13 with TRBJ1-4, with TRBD1 matching 9 bases. CDR1 and CDR2 from the germline V gene are PRHDT and FYEKMQ (reference sequence). With V trimmed by 5 bases and J by 7 bases, 8 bases remained unmatched. This CDR3 contains 15 residues. In nucleotides, the CDR3 is TGTGCCAGCAGCCCGCGGACAGGGGACGGTGAAAAACTGTTTTTT. Translating it yields CASSPRTGDGEKLFF. The variable domain in full, completed from reference TRBV13 and TRBJ1-4, reads AAGVIQSPRHLIKEKRETATLKCYPIPRHDTVYWYQQGPGQDPQFLISFYEKMQSDKGSIPDRFSAQQFSDYHSELNMSSLELGDSALYFCASSPRTGDGEKLFFGSGTQLSVL.

This chain joins TRBV5-4 and TRBJ2-2; D remains unclear. The CDR3 spans 17 residues. Germline CDR1 is SGHNT and CDR2 is YYREEE (reference sequence). Between the trimmed V and J ends, which lost 0 bases and 0 bases, there was a span of 12 bases. CDR3 sequence (DNA): TGTGCCAGCAGCTTGGCTGGTGCGATCGCGAACACCGGGGAGCTGTTTTTT. Its translation is CASSLAGAIANTGELFF.

The CDR3 spells CASSQGTSGGPEETQYF. CDR3 sequence (DNA): TGTGCCAGCAGCCAAGGGACTAGCGGGGGGCCCGAGGAGACCCAGTACTTC. This chain joins TRBV4-2 and TRBJ2-5; 14 bases are shared with TRBD2. The CDR3 contains 17 residues. The J segment lost 5 bases and the V segment lost 1 base, leaving 6 bases of the junction unmatched. Germline assignment: CDR1 LGHNA and CDR2 YNFKEQ.

The rearrangement joins TRBV5-1 to TRBJ1-1; 7 positions agree with TRBD1. The length of the CDR3 is 14 residues. The germline CDR1 and CDR2 sequences are SGHRS and YFSETQ. V was clipped by 5 bases and J by 3 bases; unmatched bases: 7. CDR3 loop: CASRYRGEDTEAFF. The CDR3 bases are TGCGCCAGCAGGTACAGGGGTGAGGACACTGAAGCTTTCTTT.

The chain is built from TRBV7-8 and TRBJ1-2, with unresolved D. In germline, CDR1 is SGHVS, CDR2 FQNEAQ. There are 13 residues in the CDR3. V was pared by 2 bases and J by 3 bases, with 7 bases between. Here the CDR3 reads CASSLQLYYGYTF. The CDR3 nucleotides read TGTGCCAGCAGCTTACAGCTTTACTATGGCTACACCTTC.

This chain links TRBV27 with TRBJ2-1; D possibly uses TRBD1 or TRBD2 (5 bases each). The CDR3 totals 14 residues. V shed 3 bases and J shed 9 bases, with 15 bases lying between them. From germline, CDR1 is MNHEY and CDR2 SMNVEV (reference sequence). For the CDR3, the DNA is TGTGCCAGCAGTTTGGGACCGATCACAGGTGAGCAGTTCTTC. Its translation: CASSLGPITGEQFF.

The chain carries TRBV19 and TRBJ1-5; D is perhaps TRBD1 (6 bases). V dropped 4 bases and J dropped 9 bases, with 19 bases sitting between them. The CDR3 has 15 residues. Germline V gives CDR1 LNHDA, CDR2 SQIVND (reference sequence). In nucleotides, the CDR3 is TGTGCCAGTAGTACCTCAAGACAGGTAGGTGGGCCCCAGCATTTT. Translation gives CASSTSRQVGGPQHF.

This chain uses TRBV4-2 with TRBJ2-7; D is possibly TRBD2 (7 bases). The CDR3 is made up of 16 amino acids. The V end was cut by 1 base, the J end by 0 bases, with 13 bases between. Germline V gene sequence: CDR1 LGHNA, CDR2 YNFKEQ. CDR3: CASSQVSAGASYEQYF. DNA of the CDR3: TGTGCCAGCAGCCAAGTGTCGGCGGGGGCCTCCTACGAGCAGTACTTC.

V is TRBV5-6 and J is TRBJ1-3; 7 bases are shared with TRBD1. Per the germline V gene, CDR1 is SGHDT and CDR2 is YYEEEE. V was pared by 4 bases and J by 0 bases, with 7 bases of the junction left unmatched. CDR3 length: 16 residues. CDR3 protein: CASSLRTGYSGNTIYF. The CDR3 DNA follows: TGTGCCAGCAGCCTCAGGACAGGTTACTCTGGAAACACCATATATTTT. Based on the CDR3 plus reference TRBV5-6 and TRBJ1-3, the full variable domain is DAGVTQSPTHLIKTRGQQVTLRCSPKSGHDTVSWYQQALGQGPQFIFQYYEEEERQRGNFPDRFSGHQFPNYSSELNVNALLLGDSALYLCASSLRTGYSGNTIYFGEGSWLTVV.

A remark on this clone: One junction end does not reproduce the germline sequence, and a read error may be involved. V and J are TRBV23-1 and TRBJ1-4, with 7 bases fitting TRBD1. TRBV23-1 counts as an open reading frame of uncertain function. This CDR3 spans 13 amino acids. The CDR3 bases are TGCGCCAGCAGTCGTAGGGACAGCCAGCAAGTTCCGTTT. Translated, it gives CASSRRDSQQVPF.

The rearrangement links TRBV5-1 to TRBJ1-6, with D possibly matching TRBD1 (6 bases). Trimming removed 0 bases from V and 7 bases from J, with 14 bases in between. CDR1 and CDR2 from the germline V gene are SGHRS and YFSETQ. This CDR3 region has 16 residues. The CDR3 DNA reads TGCGCCAGCAGCTTGGGCGACAGGACGTCCAATTCACCCCTCCACTTT. Translation: CASSLGDRTSNSPLHF.

The V gene is TRBV5-6, the J gene TRBJ1-1, with no clear D. Germline CDR1 SGHDT, CDR2 YYEEEE. The CDR3 extends over 14 amino acids. With 0 bases removed from V and 2 bases from J, the gap between germline ends came to 8 bases. In nucleotides, the CDR3 is TGTGCCAGCAGCTTGGGTATGGGAAACACTGAAGCTTTCTTT. The encoded protein is CASSLGMGNTEAFF.

J is TRBJ1-5 and V is TRBV3-1 (or the pseudogene TRBV3-2); D might be TRBD1 (6 bases). The CDR3 is 19 amino acids. Germline CDR1 reads LGHDT; CDR2 reads YNNKEL (reference sequence). Trimming stripped 3 bases from V and 6 bases from J, with 27 bases between. The CDR3 coding sequence is TGTGCCAGCAGCCAGGATCACATGGGGGGCAGGGCAGTGGTTCAGCCCCAGCATTTT. Its protein is CASSQDHMGGRAVVQPQHF.

V is TRBV6-6 and J is TRBJ1-1; perhaps TRBD1 as D (5 bases). The germline gives CDR1 MNHNY, CDR2 SVGAGI (reference sequence). The CDR3 is 12 amino acids. V lost 2 bases and J 7 bases, leaving 8 bases between the germline ends. The CDR3 sequence: CASSYVGLEAFF. The CDR3 DNA is TGTGCCAGCAGTTACGTGGGACTTGAAGCTTTCTTT.

The J gene is TRBJ1-5, the V gene TRBV19, with a possible D match to TRBD1 (6 bases). Between the trimmed V and J ends, which lost 4 bases and 6 bases, there was a span of 13 bases. Per the germline V gene, CDR1 is LNHDA and CDR2 is SQIVND (reference sequence). This CDR3 comprises 14 residues. This chain's CDR3 is CASSTGQNIQPQHF. Written as DNA, the CDR3 is TGTGCCAGTAGTACCGGACAGAACATTCAGCCCCAGCATTTT.

The chain employs TRBV27 and TRBJ1-2; 10 bases line up with TRBD1. CDR1 MNHEY and CDR2 SMNVEV come from the germline V gene (reference sequence). With 5 bases clipped from V and 5 bases from J, the junction kept 5 bases outside the gene matches. The CDR3 is made up of 14 amino acids. CDR3 DNA: TGTGCCAGCAGTCAGGGACAGGGGAGATATGGCTACACCTTC. This gives the protein CASSQGQGRYGYTF.

This clone was seen just once. This chain links TRBV19 with TRBJ2-5, with D tentatively TRBD1 (6 bases). Germline V lookup: CDR1 LNHDA, CDR2 SQIVND (reference sequence). V was clipped by 2 bases and J by 5 bases, with 6 bases between them. CDR3 size: 12 residues. CDR3 loop: CASSIRGETQYF. DNA of the CDR3: TGTGCCAGTAGTATAAGGGGGGAGACCCAGTACTTC.

The CDR3 DNA reads as TGCAGCGTAAAGGGGGGGGCCCTCGGTACGCAGTATTTT. Translated, it gives CSVKGGALGTQYF. The J gene is TRBJ2-3, the V gene TRBV29-1; possibly TRBD2 for D (7 bases). V was cut by 6 bases and J by 8 bases, with 18 bases left in between. The CDR3 length is 13 residues. CDR1 and CDR2 from the germline V gene are SQVTM and ANQGSEA.

V gene TRBV25-1 combines with J gene TRBJ1-2, with D possibly TRBD1 on 5 matching bases. CDR1 and CDR2 (germline): MGHDK, SYGVNS. The CDR3 consists of 16 residues. V lost 7 bases, J lost 0 bases, and 18 bases lay in between. In DNA form, the CDR3 reads TGTGCCAGCACCCTCTGGGGCAACTCGTCTAACTATGGCTACACCTTC. It specifies CASTLWGNSSNYGYTF.

The gene calls are TRBV6-1 and TRBJ1-3; D is ambiguous. Germline V CDR1 and CDR2: MNHNS, SASEGT. The CDR3 is 15 residues long. V lost 3 bases and J 0 bases, leaving 9 bases between the germline ends. The CDR3 reads CASSDSLSSGNTIYF. CDR3 sequence (DNA): TGTGCCAGCAGTGACAGCCTGAGCTCTGGAAACACCATATATTTT.

V is TRBV19 and J is TRBJ2-1, with D perhaps matching TRBD1 (6 bases). The CDR3 consists of 15 residues. The germline V gene encodes CDR1 LNHDA and CDR2 SQIVND (reference sequence). V was trimmed by 5 bases and J by 7 bases, leaving 18 bases between them. The CDR3: CASSPRGRGGNEQFF. The CDR3 nucleotides are TGTGCCAGTAGTCCCCGTGGCAGGGGTGGAAATGAGCAGTTCTTC.

The chain combines TRBV6-6 with TRBJ2-1, with 7 bases identical to TRBD2. Germline V gives CDR1 MNHNY, CDR2 SVGAGI (reference sequence). The junction had 9 bases not matched to a gene; V was cut back by 4 bases and J by 3 bases. The CDR3 consists of 16 residues. CDR3 bases: TGTGCCAGCAGTTCTACACAGGCGGGGGACTACAATGAGCAGTTCTTC. Its protein is CASSSTQAGDYNEQFF.